Listed below are T cell receptor beta chains from one sample, sequenced in a study of metastatic and nonmetastatic thyroid tumors. TCRdb re-clonotyped the PCR reads through MiXCR. The sample has approximately 15,000 clones, over 9.5% seen once. Source material: blood. Receptors originate from a female donor with papillary thyroid cancer or a benign thyroid nodule (not recorded which). Some clones in this sample may be carry-over from other donors' samples. Both conserved end residues are part of each CDR3. A D gene is named only where the DNA matches it firmly. Expanded clones get a size class; other rows say once, few or many, or leave the size out.

D,V,size,J,DNA,CDR3
TRBD1,TRBV20-1,many,TRBJ2-3,TGCAGTGCTAGAGAGCGGACAGGCTCTAGCACAGATACGCAGTATTTT,CSARERTGSSTDTQYF
NA,TRBV3-1,many,TRBJ1-1,TGTGCCAGCAGCCAAGAATATCGGGCTTTCTTT,CASSQEYRAFF
TRBD1,TRBV6-1,medium-sized,TRBJ1-6,TGTGCCGTAAAACCGGGACAGGGGGCTACACCCCTCCACTTT,CAVKPGQGATPLHF
NA,TRBV15,NA,TRBJ2-5,TGTGCCACCAGCAGAGATCGTCTGAAACAAGAGACACAGTACTTC,CATSRDRLKQETQYF
NA,TRBV2,medium-sized,TRBJ1-2,TGTGCCAGCAGAATAAGGACCTATGGCTACACCTTC,CASRIRTYGYTF
TRBD1,TRBV4-1,NA,TRBJ2-2,TGCGCCAGCATCCGTACAGGGGCCGGGCAGCTGTTTTTT,CASIRTGAGQLFF
TRBD2,TRBV28,medium-sized,TRBJ2-1,TGTGCCAGCAGTTTAGCGGGGGGGATTGCTGAGCAGTTCTTC,CASSLAGGIAEQFF
NA,TRBV5-1,many,TRBJ2-7,TGCGCCAGCAGCTTAGGGCGGGGTTCTCGGTACGAGCAGTACTTC,CASSLGRGSRYEQYF
NA,TRBV28,NA,TRBJ2-7,TGTGCCAGCAGTTCGGAGGGATACGAGCAGTACTTC,CASSSEGYEQYF
TRBD2,TRBV6-1,medium-sized,TRBJ2-7,TGTGCCAGCAGTCCCGCTCAGCGGGGCCGGCCAAGGGAGCAGTACTTC,CASSPAQRGRPREQYF
TRBD1,TRBV27,NA,TRBJ2-1,TGTGCCAGCAGTTTAACAGGGGTTGGAGATGAGCAGTTCTTC,CASSLTGVGDEQFF
TRBD1,TRBV29-1,many,TRBJ2-7,TGCAGCGGGACGGACAGGGTCTACGAGCAGTACTTC,CSGTDRVYEQYF
NA,TRBV2,NA,TRBJ2-5,TGTGCCAGCAGTGAAGGGGAAGGGAAGGAGACCCAGTACTTC,CASSEGEGKETQYF
NA,TRBV6-4,few,TRBJ1-5,TGTGCCAGCAAGATAGGACGAAATGATAGCAATCAGCCCCAGCATTTT,CASKIGRNDSNQPQHF